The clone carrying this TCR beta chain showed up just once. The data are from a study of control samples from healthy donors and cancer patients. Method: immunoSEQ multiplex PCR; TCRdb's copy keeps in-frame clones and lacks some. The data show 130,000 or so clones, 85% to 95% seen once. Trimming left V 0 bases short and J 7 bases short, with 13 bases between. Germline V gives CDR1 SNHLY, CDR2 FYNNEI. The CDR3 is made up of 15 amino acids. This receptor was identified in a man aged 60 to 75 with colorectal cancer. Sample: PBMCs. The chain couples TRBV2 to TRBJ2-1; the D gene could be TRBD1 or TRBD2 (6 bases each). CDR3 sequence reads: CASSEAVGGWNEQFF. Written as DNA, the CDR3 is TGTGCCAGCAGTGAAGCGGTAGGGGGGTGGAATGAGCAGTTCTTC.